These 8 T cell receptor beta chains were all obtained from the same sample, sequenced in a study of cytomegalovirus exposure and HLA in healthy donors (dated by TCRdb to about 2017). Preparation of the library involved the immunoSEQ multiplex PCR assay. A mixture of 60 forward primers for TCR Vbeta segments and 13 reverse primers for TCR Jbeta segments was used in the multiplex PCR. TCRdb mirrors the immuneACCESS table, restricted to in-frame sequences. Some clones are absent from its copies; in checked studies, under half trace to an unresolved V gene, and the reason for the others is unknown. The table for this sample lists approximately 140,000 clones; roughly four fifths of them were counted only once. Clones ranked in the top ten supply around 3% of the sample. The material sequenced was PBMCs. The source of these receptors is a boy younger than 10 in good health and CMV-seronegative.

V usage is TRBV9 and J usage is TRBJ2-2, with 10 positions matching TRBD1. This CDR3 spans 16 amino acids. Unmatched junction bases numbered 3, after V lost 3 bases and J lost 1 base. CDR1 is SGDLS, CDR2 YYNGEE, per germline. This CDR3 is CASSAGQGLNTGELFF. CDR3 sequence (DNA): TGTGCCAGCAGCGCGGGACAGGGGTTGAACACCGGGGAGCTGTTTTTT.

Written as DNA, the CDR3 is TGTGCCAGCAGCGCTCGGTGGGAGGAGCAGTTCTTC. This encodes CASSARWEEQFF. The chain is built from TRBV9 and TRBJ2-1, with D perhaps matching TRBD2 (5 bases). CDR1 and CDR2 from the germline V gene are SGDLS and YYNGEE. Trimming shortened V by 3 bases and J by 10 bases, and 11 bases separated the two germline ends. This CDR3 is built from 12 residues.

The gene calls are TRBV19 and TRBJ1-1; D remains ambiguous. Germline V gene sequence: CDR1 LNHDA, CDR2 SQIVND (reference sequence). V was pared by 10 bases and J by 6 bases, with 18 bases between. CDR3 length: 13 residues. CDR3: CAITDPPRAEAFF. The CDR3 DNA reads TGTGCCATAACCGATCCCCCCCGGGCTGAAGCTTTCTTT. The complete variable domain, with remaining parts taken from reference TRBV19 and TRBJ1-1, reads DGGITQSPKYLFRKEGQNVTLSCEQNLNHDAMYWYRQDPGQGLRLIYYSQIVNDFQKGDIAEGYSVSREKKESFPLTVTSAQKNPTAFYLCAITDPPRAEAFFGQGTRLTVV.

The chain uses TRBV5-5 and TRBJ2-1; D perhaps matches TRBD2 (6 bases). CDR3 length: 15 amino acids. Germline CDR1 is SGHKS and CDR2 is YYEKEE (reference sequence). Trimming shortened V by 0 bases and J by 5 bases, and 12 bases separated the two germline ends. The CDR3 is CASSLGGGVNNEQFF. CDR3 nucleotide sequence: TGTGCCAGCAGCTTGGGGGGCGGGGTGAACAATGAGCAGTTCTTC.

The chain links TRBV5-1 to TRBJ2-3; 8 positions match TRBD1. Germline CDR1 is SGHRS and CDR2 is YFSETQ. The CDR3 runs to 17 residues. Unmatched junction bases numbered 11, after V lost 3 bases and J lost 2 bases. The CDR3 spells CASSSLQGGGLTDTQYF. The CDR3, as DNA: TGCGCCAGCAGCTCCCTACAGGGGGGAGGCCTCACAGATACGCAGTATTTT.

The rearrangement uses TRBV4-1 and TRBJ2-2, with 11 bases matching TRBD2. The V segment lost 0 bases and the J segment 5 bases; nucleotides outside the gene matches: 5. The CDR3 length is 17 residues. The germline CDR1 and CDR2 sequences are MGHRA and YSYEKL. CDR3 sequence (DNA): TGCGCCAGCAGCCAAGATGGGACTAGCGGACGGACCGGGGAGCTGTTTTTT. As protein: CASSQDGTSGRTGELFF.

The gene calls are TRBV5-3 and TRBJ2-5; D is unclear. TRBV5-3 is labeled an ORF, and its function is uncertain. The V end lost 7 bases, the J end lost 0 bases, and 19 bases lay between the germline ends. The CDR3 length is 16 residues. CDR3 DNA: TGTGCCAGAGGCGGCCTCGACCCAACCCACCAAGAGACCCAGTACTTC. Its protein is CARGGLDPTHQETQYF.

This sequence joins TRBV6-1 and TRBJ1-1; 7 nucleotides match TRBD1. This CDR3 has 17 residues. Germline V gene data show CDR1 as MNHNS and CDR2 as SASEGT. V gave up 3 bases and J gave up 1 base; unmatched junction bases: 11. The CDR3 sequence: CASSDFVGRGRNTEAFF. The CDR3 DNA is TGTGCCAGCAGTGATTTTGTCGGCAGGGGGAGGAACACTGAAGCTTTCTTT.